These 18 T cell receptor beta chains were sequenced from one sample in a study of shared clonotypes between healthy human individuals. Sequencing used immunoSEQ multiplex PCR; TCRdb keeps in-frame clones, though not all of them. The sample has around 620,000 clones, 85% to 95% seen once; the top ten hold over 0.1%. Naivety among CD8 cells was defined by CD45RO negativity and positive CCR7 selection, thereby excluding terminally differentiated effector memory CD45RA+ cells. The sample was naive CD8+ T cells sorted from blood. Receptors originate from a woman aged 25 to 45 in good health.

J is TRBJ1-2 and V is TRBV6-5, with D uncertain. Germline CDR1 reads MNHEY; CDR2 reads SVGAGI. The CDR3 spans 13 residues. Between the trimmed V and J ends, which lost 5 bases and 7 bases, there was a span of 14 bases. The CDR3 sequence is CASSLGLFRGYTF. As DNA, the CDR3 is TGTGCCAGCAGTCTTGGGCTATTTCGTGGCTACACCTTC.

The chain has TRBV28 and TRBJ1-1; tentative D call: TRBD1 (5 bases). The CDR3 loop spans 14 amino acids. The V and J ends lost 3 bases and 5 bases respectively, with 13 bases between them. Germline V CDR1 and CDR2: MDHEN, SYDVKM. This CDR3 is CASSFWAGWTEAFF. The CDR3 DNA is TGTGCCAGCAGTTTTTGGGCAGGGTGGACTGAAGCTTTCTTT.

The chain links TRBV5-6 to TRBJ2-2; 9 bases map to TRBD2. Germline CDR1 and CDR2: SGHDT and YYEEEE. The CDR3 is 16 residues long. Trimming cost V 3 bases and J 5 bases; bases outside gene matches: 8. The CDR3 nucleotides are TGTGCCAGCAGCTGGGGGCTAGCGGGACAAACCGGGGAGCTGTTTTTT. Amino acids: CASSWGLAGQTGELFF.

This chain joins TRBV9 and TRBJ2-1, with 7 bases identical to TRBD2. The CDR3 contains 13 residues. Germline values: CDR1 SGDLS, CDR2 YYNGEE. Trimming removed 5 bases from V and 7 bases from J; junction bases left unmatched: 6. The CDR3 region is CASRGVGGNEQFF. The CDR3 coding sequence is TGTGCCAGCAGAGGTGTGGGAGGGAATGAGCAGTTCTTC.

The genes are TRBV29-1 and TRBJ2-7; 9 nucleotides line up with TRBD2. V trimming: 1 base; J trimming: 1 base; junction bases outside the gene matches: 5. The CDR3 totals 15 residues. CDR1 SQVTM and CDR2 ANQGSEA come from the germline V gene. The CDR3 DNA sequence: TGCAGCGTTGAAGTAAGGCTAGCGGGATCCTACGAGCAGTACTTC. This gives the protein CSVEVRLAGSYEQYF.

The rearrangement joins TRBV9 to TRBJ2-7; D is perhaps TRBD2 (6 bases). The CDR3 sequence is 14 residues long. V was cut by 4 bases and J by 4 bases, with 15 bases left in between. Germline CDR1 and CDR2: SGDLS and YYNGEE. CDR3 sequence: CASSSGGMGYEQYF. The CDR3 region has the DNA TGTGCCAGCAGCTCTGGAGGGATGGGGTACGAGCAGTACTTC.

This chain links TRBV28 with TRBJ2-7; D may be TRBD2 (5 bases). The CDR3 has 13 residues. V was clipped by 5 bases and J by 6 bases, with 14 bases between them. Germline V gene data show CDR1 as MDHEN and CDR2 as SYDVKM. CDR3 nucleotide sequence: TGTGCCAGCAGTGGGTGGGAGTCTGGCGAGCAGTACTTC. This codes for CASSGWESGEQYF.

The V gene is TRBV28, the J gene TRBJ2-5; TRBD2 aligns across 8 bases. V gave up 5 bases and J gave up 5 bases; unmatched junction bases: 10. The CDR3 has 15 amino acids. The germline gives CDR1 MDHEN, CDR2 SYDVKM. CDR3 nucleotide sequence: TGTGCCAGCAGTAACTATCGGGGGGGCGCGGAGACCCAGTACTTC. Protein sequence: CASSNYRGGAETQYF.

Concerning this clone itself: The sample contains more than one DNA sequence encoding this CDR3. This chain uses TRBV28 with TRBJ1-1, with 9 bases identical to TRBD1. Germline V gene sequence: CDR1 MDHEN, CDR2 SYDVKM. V lost 3 bases and J lost 5; bases outside the gene matches: 4. The CDR3 is 14 amino acids. The chain's CDR3 is CASSLDRGGTEAFF. The CDR3 bases are TGTGCCAGCAGTTTGGACAGGGGTGGAACTGAAGCTTTCTTT.

The chain uses TRBV2 and TRBJ2-5; 8 bases align to TRBD1. Germline V CDR1 and CDR2: SNHLY, FYNNEI. The trim removed 6 bases at V and 2 bases at J, leaving 11 bases unmatched. This CDR3 comprises 16 residues. CDR3 loop: CASRKTPDRDQETQYF. For the CDR3, the DNA is TGTGCCAGCAGGAAAACACCGGACAGGGATCAAGAGACCCAGTACTTC. Drawing the rest from reference TRBV2 and TRBJ2-5, the complete variable domain is EPEVTQTPSHQVTQMGQEVILRCVPISNHLYFYWYRQILGQKVEFLVSFYNNEISEKSEIFDDQFSVERPDGSNFTLKIRSTKLEDSAMYFCASRKTPDRDQETQYFGPGTRLLVL.

This chain joins TRBV4-1 and TRBJ2-1; D not resolved. Looked up from germline, CDR1 is MGHRA and CDR2 is YSYEKL. V lost 6 bases, J lost 8 bases, and 20 bases lay in between. This CDR3 contains 15 residues. CDR3: CASSHLAKRSHEQFF. Written as DNA, the CDR3 is TGCGCCAGCAGTCACCTTGCGAAGCGTTCCCATGAGCAGTTCTTC.

Turning to this clone: Other nucleotide sequences in the sample specify the same CDR3. The chain is built from TRBV7-9 and TRBJ2-7; 7 nucleotides align to TRBD1. The CDR3 covers 12 residues. V shed 3 bases and J 6 bases; nucleotides not matched to a gene: 2. Per the germline V gene, CDR1 is SEHNR and CDR2 is FQNEAQ (reference sequence). CDR3 bases: TGTGCCAGCAGCTTGACAGGGTTCGAGCAGTACTTC. As protein: CASSLTGFEQYF.

The chain couples TRBV5-4 to TRBJ2-7; 15 bases fit TRBD2. The ends lost 3 bases at V and 6 bases at J; junction bases unmatched: 4. This CDR3 region has 15 residues. Germline CDR1 is SGHNT and CDR2 is YYREEE (reference sequence). CDR3 amino acids: CASSSGTSGRSEQYF. DNA of the CDR3: TGTGCCAGCAGCTCGGGGACTAGCGGGAGGTCCGAGCAGTACTTC.

This clone was detected only once. The CDR3 region is CASSLLGGLGSNEQFF. The DNA of the CDR3 is TGTGCCAGCAGTTTGTTGGGAGGGCTCGGGTCCAATGAGCAGTTCTTC. The gene calls are TRBV28 and TRBJ2-1; 7 bases match TRBD2. The junction had 11 bases not matched to a gene; V was cut back by 3 bases and J by 6 bases. The V gene's germline CDR1 is MDHEN and CDR2 SYDVKM. This CDR3 contains 16 residues.

The chain joins TRBV6-5 to TRBJ1-2; unclear D gene. V was shortened by 4 bases and J by 0 bases, with 6 bases between the two germline ends. Germline-derived CDR1 and CDR2 are MNHEY and SVGAGI. The CDR3 covers 13 residues. The CDR3: CASSWKPNYGYTF. The CDR3 coding sequence is TGTGCCAGCAGTTGGAAACCTAACTATGGCTACACCTTC.

This clone was found once. The V gene is TRBV9, the J gene TRBJ2-1, with D tentatively TRBD1 or TRBD2 (5 bases each). Per the germline V gene, CDR1 is SGDLS and CDR2 is YYNGEE. Trimming removed 1 base at V and 4 bases at J, with 15 bases between. The CDR3 is made up of 16 amino acids. The CDR3: CASSVSTGRAYNEQFF. DNA of the CDR3: TGTGCCAGCAGCGTATCAACGGGACGCGCGTACAATGAGCAGTTCTTC.

This chain uses TRBV15 with TRBJ1-4, with 9 bases identical to TRBD1. Germline trimming cut 8 bases from V and 8 bases from J; bases unmatched to any gene: 12. Germline V gene data show CDR1 as LNHNV and CDR2 as YYDKDF (reference sequence). The CDR3 loop spans 15 amino acids. The CDR3 sequence: CATGGPGTGSEKLFF. The CDR3 coding sequence is TGTGCCACCGGCGGTCCCGGGACAGGGTCGGAAAAACTGTTTTTT.

The chain recombines TRBV5-6 with TRBJ2-7; D is perhaps TRBD1 (5 bases). The ends were cut back, 8 bases at V and 4 bases at J, with 16 bases in the middle. The CDR3 length is 13 residues. The germline gives CDR1 SGHDT, CDR2 YYEEEE. CDR3 protein: CASQDTSGYEQYF. The CDR3 DNA follows: TGTGCCAGTCAAGATACCTCAGGGTACGAGCAGTACTTC.